This T cell receptor beta chain was recorded in a study of identical twins. The table lists this clonotype with many counts. What it binds is not known. Each cDNA held unique molecular identifiers, and template switching gave it a universal primer site. TCRdb used MiXCR to reprocess the 5' RACE reads, holding one entry per CDR3 protein. The sample contains around 1.7 million distinct CDR3 sequences, more than 30% of which appear only once. The CDR3 is 14 residues long. The junction had 8 bases not matched to a gene; V was cut back by 5 bases and J by 5 bases. CDR1 and CDR2 from the germline V gene are MNHNY and SVGAGI (reference sequence). Study observations and caveats: Models underestimated TCR alpha sharing (out-of-frame) in monozygotic twins. Cord blood beta clonotypes that were abundant carried fewer insertions, and memory repertoires showed no such trend.

V gene TRBV6-6 combines with J gene TRBJ1-2, with 7 bases lining up with TRBD1. The sample taken for sequencing was cord blood. This TCR was recovered from a newborn girl in good health. The CDR3 DNA reads as TGTGCCAGCAGTCCTCTCGACAGGGCGTATGGCTACACCTTC. Amino acids: CASSPLDRAYGYTF.